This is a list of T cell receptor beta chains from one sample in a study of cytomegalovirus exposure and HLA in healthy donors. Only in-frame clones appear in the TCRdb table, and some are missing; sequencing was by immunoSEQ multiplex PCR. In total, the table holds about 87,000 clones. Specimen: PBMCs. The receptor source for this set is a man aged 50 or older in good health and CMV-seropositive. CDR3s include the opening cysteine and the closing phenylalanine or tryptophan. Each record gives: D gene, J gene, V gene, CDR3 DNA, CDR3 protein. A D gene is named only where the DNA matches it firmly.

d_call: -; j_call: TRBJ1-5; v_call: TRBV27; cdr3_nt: TGTGCCAGCAGTTTCAGACAGTCTAATCAGCCCCAGCATTTT; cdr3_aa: CASSFRQSNQPQHF
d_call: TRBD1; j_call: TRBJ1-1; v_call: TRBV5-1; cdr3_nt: TGCGCCAGCAGCTTGGCCCAGGGGGATGAAGCTTTCTTT; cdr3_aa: CASSLAQGDEAFF
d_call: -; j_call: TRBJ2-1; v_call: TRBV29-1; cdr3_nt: TGCAGCGTTGGGGGGGTACCCTACAATGAGCAGTTCTTC; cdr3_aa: CSVGGVPYNEQFF
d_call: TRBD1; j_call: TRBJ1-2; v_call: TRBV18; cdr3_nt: TGTGCCAGCTCACCTCGGACAGGGGAATTTAACTATGGCTACACCTTC; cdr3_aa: CASSPRTGEFNYGYTF
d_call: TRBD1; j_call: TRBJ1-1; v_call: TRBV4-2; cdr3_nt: TGTGCCAGCAGCCAAGATGGAGGGACAGGAAGTACTGAAGCTTTCTTT; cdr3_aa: CASSQDGGTGSTEAFF
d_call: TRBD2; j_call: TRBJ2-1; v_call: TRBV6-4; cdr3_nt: TGTGCCAGCACCTCTAGCGGGAGCAATGAGCAGTTCTTC; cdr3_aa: CASTSSGSNEQFF
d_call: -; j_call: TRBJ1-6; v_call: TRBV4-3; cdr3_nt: TGCGCCAGCAGCCAAGAGGCCCGAGCGGATTCACCCCTCCACTTT; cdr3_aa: CASSQEARADSPLHF
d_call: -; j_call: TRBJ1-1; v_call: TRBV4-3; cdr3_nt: TGCGCCAGCAGCCATCAGGGGAACACTGAAGCTTTCTTT; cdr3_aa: CASSHQGNTEAFF
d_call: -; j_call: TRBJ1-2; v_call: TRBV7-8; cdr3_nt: TGTGCCAGCAGCTTACGGCAAGAGGCGGGTGGCTACACCTTC; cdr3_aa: CASSLRQEAGGYTF
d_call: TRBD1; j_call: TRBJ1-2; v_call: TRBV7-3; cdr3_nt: TGTGCCAGCGGCCAAAGGGGGCTTGGCTACACCTTC; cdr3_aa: CASGQRGLGYTF
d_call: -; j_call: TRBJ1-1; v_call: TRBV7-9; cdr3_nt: TGTGCCAGCAGCGTTAACAGCCCTATGAACACTGAAGCTTTCTTT; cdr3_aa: CASSVNSPMNTEAFF
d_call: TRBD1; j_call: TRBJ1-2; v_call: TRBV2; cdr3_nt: TGTGCCAGCAGCCAACAGGGGGTGGGTGGCTACACCTTC; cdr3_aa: CASSQQGVGGYTF
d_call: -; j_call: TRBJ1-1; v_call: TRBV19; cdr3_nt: TGTGCCAGTAGTTTGGGGGCAGGGAGAAACACTGAAGCTTTCTTT; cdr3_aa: CASSLGAGRNTEAFF
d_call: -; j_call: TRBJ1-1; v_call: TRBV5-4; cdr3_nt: TGTGCCAGCAGCTCCTTGCAGGGCACTGAAGCTTTCTTT; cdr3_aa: CASSSLQGTEAFF
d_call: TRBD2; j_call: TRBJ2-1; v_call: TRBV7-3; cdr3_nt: TGTGCCAGCAGCTCAGGACTAGCGGGCGGTGAGCAGTTCTTC; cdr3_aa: CASSSGLAGGEQFF
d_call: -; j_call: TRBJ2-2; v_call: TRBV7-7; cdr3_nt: TGTGCTAGCAGCTTTGGCGGAACGAACACCGGGGAGCTGTTTTTT; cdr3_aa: CASSFGGTNTGELFF
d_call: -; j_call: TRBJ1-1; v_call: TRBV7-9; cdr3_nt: TGTGCCAGCAGCTCCCCGGGGGGCGGCACTGAAGCTTTCTTT; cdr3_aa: CASSSPGGGTEAFF
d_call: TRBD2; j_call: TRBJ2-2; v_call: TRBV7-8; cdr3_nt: TGTGCCAGCGGGACTACACCCCGGGGCACCGGGGAGCTGTTTTTT; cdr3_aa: CASGTTPRGTGELFF
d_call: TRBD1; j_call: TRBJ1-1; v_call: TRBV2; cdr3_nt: TGTGCCACCCAGGGGGCGGGCACTGAAGCTTTCTTT; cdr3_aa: CATQGAGTEAFF
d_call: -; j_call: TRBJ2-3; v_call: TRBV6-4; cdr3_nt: TGTGCCAGCAGTAAGCTCGGGGGAGACACAGATACGCAGTATTTT; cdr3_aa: CASSKLGGDTDTQYF
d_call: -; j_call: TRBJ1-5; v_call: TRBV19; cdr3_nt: TGTGCCAGTAGTCCCCTAGTCACCATTAGCAATCAGCCCCAGCATTTT; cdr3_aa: CASSPLVTISNQPQHF
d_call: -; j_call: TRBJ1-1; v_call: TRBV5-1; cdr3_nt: TGCGCCAGCAGCTCGCTGACGGCTGACAGGATTGAAGCTTTCTTT; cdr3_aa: CASSSLTADRIEAFF
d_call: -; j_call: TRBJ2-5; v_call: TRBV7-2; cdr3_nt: TGTGCCAGCAGCTTAGTGGCAGGGCCGGAGACCCAGTACTTC; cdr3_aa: CASSLVAGPETQYF
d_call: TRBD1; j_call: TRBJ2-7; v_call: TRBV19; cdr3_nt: TGTGCCAGTAGTGGTGCGTTGAGGACAGGGGCCCACGAGCAGTACTTC; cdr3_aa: CASSGALRTGAHEQYF
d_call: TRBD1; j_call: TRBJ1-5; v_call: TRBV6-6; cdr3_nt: TGTGCCAGCACTCAGGACAGGGCATATCAGCCCCAGCATTTT; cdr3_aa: CASTQDRAYQPQHF
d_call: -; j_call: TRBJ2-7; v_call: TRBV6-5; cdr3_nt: TGTGCCAGCAGTTACTCGGACAGCTCCTACGAGCAGTACTTC; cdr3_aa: CASSYSDSSYEQYF
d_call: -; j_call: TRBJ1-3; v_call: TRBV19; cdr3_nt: TGTGCCAGTAGTATGGGGAGGCTCGCTGGAAACACCATATATTTT; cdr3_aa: CASSMGRLAGNTIYF
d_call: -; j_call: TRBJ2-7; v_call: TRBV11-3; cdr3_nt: TGTGCCAGCAGCTCAATCTACGAGCAGTACTTC; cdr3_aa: CASSSIYEQYF
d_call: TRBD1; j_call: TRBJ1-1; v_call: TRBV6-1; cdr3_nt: TGTGCCAGCTCCACGACAGGGTACACTGAAGCTTTCTTT; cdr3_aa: CASSTTGYTEAFF
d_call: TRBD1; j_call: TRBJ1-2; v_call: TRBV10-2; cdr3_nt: TGCGCCAGCAGTGAGGGGACAGGGAGGACTAAGCCTTACTATGGCTACACCTTC; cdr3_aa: CASSEGTGRTKPYYGYTF
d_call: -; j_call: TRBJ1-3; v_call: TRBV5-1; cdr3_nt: TGCGCCAGCAGCTCCTCCTTCCAGGTCCTCCATTTT; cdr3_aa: CASSSSFQVLHF
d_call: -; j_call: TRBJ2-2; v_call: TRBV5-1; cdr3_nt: TGCGCCAGCAGCTTGGCGCTAGAGGGCACCGGGGAGCTGTTTTTT; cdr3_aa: CASSLALEGTGELFF
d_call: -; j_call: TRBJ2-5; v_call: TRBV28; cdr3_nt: TGTGCCAGCAGCGCCTCGAGGGGGGAGACCCAGTACTTC; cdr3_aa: CASSASRGETQYF
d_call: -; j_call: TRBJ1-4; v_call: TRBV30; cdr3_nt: TGTGCCTGGAGCGCCCAGACTGTTGAAAAACTGTTTTTT; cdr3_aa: CAWSAQTVEKLFF
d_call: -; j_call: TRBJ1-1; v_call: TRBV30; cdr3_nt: TGTGCCTGGGGGAGAATTAACACTGAAGCTTTCTTT; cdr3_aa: CAWGRINTEAFF
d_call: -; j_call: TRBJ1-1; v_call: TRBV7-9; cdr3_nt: TGTGCCAGCCGGCGGCTGAACACTGAAGCTTTCTTT; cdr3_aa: CASRRLNTEAFF
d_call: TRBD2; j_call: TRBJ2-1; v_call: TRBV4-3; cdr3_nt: TGCGCCAGCAGCCAAGTGTTAAGGACTAGCGGTTACAATGAGCAGTTCTTC; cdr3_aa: CASSQVLRTSGYNEQFF
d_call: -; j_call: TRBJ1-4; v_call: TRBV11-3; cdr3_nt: TGTGCCAGCAGCTTATTCGGGGGGCCGAATGAAAAACTGTTTTTT; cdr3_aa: CASSLFGGPNEKLFF
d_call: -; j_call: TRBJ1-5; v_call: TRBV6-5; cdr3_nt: TGTGCCAGCAGTTACTCGGGGCAAAATCAGCCCCAGCATTTT; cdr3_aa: CASSYSGQNQPQHF
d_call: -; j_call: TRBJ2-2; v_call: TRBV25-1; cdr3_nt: TGTGCCAGCAGTGATTCATCAGGGGTTGGCGGGGAGCTGTTTTTT; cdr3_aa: CASSDSSGVGGELFF
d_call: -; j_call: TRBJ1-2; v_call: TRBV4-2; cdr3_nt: TGTGCCAGCAGCCAAGGATCGGACAGCTTCTATGGCTACACCTTC; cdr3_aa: CASSQGSDSFYGYTF
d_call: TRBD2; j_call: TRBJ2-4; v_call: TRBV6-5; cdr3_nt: TGTGCCAGCACCTCCCTAGCGGGAGGCGAAAACATTCAGTACTTC; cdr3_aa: CASTSLAGGENIQYF
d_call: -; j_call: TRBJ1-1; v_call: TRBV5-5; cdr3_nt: TGTGCCAGCAGCTTGGATGTGGCGAACACTGAAGCTTTCTTT; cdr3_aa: CASSLDVANTEAFF
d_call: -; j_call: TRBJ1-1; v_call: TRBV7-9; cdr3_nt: TGTGCCAGCAGCACCCGAGGAGGGACTGAAGCTTTCTTT; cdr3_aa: CASSTRGGTEAFF
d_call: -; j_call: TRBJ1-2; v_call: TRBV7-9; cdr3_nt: TGTGCCAGCACCTCCCAACCCTTTCCAGGGTTCAGCAATGGCTACACCTTC; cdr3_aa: CASTSQPFPGFSNGYTF
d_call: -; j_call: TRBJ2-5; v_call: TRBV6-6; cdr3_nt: TGTGCCAGCACCATTAGCGGGACCCAGTACTTC; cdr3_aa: CASTISGTQYF
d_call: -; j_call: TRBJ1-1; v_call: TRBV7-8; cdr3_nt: TGTGCCAGCAGCTTAGGGACAGCCAGCGGTAATTTCTTT; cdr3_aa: CASSLGTASGNFF
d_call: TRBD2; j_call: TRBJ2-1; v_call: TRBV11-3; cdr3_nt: TGTGCCAGCAGCTACACTAGCGGGAGGGGTAATGAGCAGTTCTTC; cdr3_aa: CASSYTSGRGNEQFF
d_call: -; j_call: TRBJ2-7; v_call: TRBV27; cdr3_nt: TGTGCCAGCAGTTTCGGGACTTCTTCCTACGAGCAGTACTTC; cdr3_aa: CASSFGTSSYEQYF
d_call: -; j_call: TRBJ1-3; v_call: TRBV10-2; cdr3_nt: TGCGCCAGCAGTGCCGGGTGGGCTGGAAACACCATATATTTT; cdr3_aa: CASSAGWAGNTIYF
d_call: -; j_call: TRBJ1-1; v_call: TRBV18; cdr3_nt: TGTGCCAGCTCACCTAAACGCCAGGAGGCTGAAGCTTTCTTT; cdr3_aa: CASSPKRQEAEAFF
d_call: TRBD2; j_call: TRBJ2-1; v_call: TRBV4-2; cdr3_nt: TGTGCCAGCAGCCAAGTCCCTAGCGGAGCCTACAATGAGCAGTTCTTC; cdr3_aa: CASSQVPSGAYNEQFF
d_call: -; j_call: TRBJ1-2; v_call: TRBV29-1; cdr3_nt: TGCAGCGTTTTGGCCAGGGCGAGCTATGGCTACACCTTC; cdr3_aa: CSVLARASYGYTF
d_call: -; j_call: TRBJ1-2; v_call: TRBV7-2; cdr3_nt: TGTGCCAGCAGCGAGGATAGCTATGGCTACACCTTC; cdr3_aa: CASSEDSYGYTF